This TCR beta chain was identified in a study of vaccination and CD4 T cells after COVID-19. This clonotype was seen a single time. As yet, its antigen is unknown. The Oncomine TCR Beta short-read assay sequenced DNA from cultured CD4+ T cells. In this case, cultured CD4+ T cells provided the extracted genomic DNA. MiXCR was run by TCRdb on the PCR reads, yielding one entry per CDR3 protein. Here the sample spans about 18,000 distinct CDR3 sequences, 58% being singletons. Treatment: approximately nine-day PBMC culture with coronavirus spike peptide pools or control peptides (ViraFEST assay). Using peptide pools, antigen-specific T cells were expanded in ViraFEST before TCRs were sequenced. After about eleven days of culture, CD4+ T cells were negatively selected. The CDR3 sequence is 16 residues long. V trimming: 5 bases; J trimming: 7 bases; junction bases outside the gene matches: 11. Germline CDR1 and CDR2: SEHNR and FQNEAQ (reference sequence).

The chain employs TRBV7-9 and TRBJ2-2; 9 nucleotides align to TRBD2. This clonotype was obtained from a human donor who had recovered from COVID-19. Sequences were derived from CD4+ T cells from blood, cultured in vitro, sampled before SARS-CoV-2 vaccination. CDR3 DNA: TGTGCCAGCAGCCCAGATAGCGGGAGTAGTGGCGGGGAGCTGTTTTTT. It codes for CASSPDSGSSGGELFF. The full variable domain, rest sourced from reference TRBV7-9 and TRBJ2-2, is DTGVSQNPRHKITKRGQNVTFRCDPISEHNRLYWYRQTLGQGPEFLTYFQNEAQLEKSRLLSDRFSAERPKGSFSTLEIQRTEQGDSAMYLCASSPDSGSSGGELFFGEGSRLTVL.